This is a list of T cell receptor beta chains from one sample in a study of blood T cell repertoires in COVID-19. Sequencing was performed with immunoSEQ multiplex PCR; in TCRdb, only in-frame clones are kept and a portion is missing. The table lists roughly 250,000 clones, 80% to 90% of them singletons. The material sequenced was PBMCs or T cells enriched from blood (not recorded which). The receptors originated from a woman aged 25 to 45 who had recovered from COVID-19. Each CDR3 is given with its conserved first and last residue.

J | V | CDR3
TRBJ1-5 | TRBV27 | CATRPTGPNQPQHF
TRBJ2-7 | TRBV28 | CASSSPFGGEEQYF
TRBJ2-1 | TRBV6-5 | CASSYQGTEYNEQFF
TRBJ2-1 | TRBV27 | CASSLTARSSYNEQFF
TRBJ2-4 | TRBV3-1/TRBV3-2 | CASSPGGLTEAKNIQYF
TRBJ1-5 | TRBV27 | CASGGYSNQPQHF
TRBJ1-6 | TRBV28 | CASSPHRLDRGASPLHF
TRBJ1-5 | TRBV7-9 | CASSRGGRQPQHF
TRBJ2-3 | TRBV12-5 | CASGSTDRYTDTQYF
TRBJ2-7 | TRBV19 | CASRMTGTYEQYF
TRBJ2-5 | TRBV28 | CASKRETQYF
TRBJ1-5 | TRBV20-1 | CSASRGQGTNQPQHF
TRBJ1-5 | TRBV28 | CASRRTGFNQPQHF
TRBJ1-6 | TRBV3-1/TRBV3-2 | CASSQEDRGSPLHF
TRBJ2-1 | TRBV7-6 | CASSLEGTSYNEQFF
TRBJ1-2 | TRBV29-1 | CSVGGARVQRGYTF
TRBJ2-3 | TRBV5-5 | CASGSTGASTDTQYF
TRBJ2-4 | TRBV28 | CASSPTGSGTKNIQYF
TRBJ1-5 | TRBV9 | CASSVDIGESQPQHF
TRBJ2-7 | TRBV10-3 | CAIRKTATSGIYEQYF
TRBJ1-1 | TRBV27 | CASSLSGVTEAFF
TRBJ2-3 | TRBV29-1 | CSAWGGQGATDTQYF
TRBJ2-7 | TRBV28 | CASRVGLAGDEQYF
TRBJ2-7 | TRBV2 | CASIRETSYEQYF
TRBJ2-1 | TRBV24-1 | CATSDPTGPNYNEQFF
TRBJ2-5 | TRBV30 | CAWTPGGDRGSFGTQYF
TRBJ1-1 | TRBV9 | CASSVASGAEAFF
TRBJ2-7 | TRBV28 | CASSGGSESYEQYF
TRBJ2-7 | TRBV7-9 | CASSFSTGALSYEQYF
TRBJ2-1 | TRBV24-1 | CATSDLTSGYNEQFF
TRBJ1-2 | TRBV28 | CASSSGGGQNYGYTF
TRBJ1-2 | TRBV7-2 | CASRRDGLTGGYTF
TRBJ2-1 | TRBV27 | CASSLNLGQWHEQFF